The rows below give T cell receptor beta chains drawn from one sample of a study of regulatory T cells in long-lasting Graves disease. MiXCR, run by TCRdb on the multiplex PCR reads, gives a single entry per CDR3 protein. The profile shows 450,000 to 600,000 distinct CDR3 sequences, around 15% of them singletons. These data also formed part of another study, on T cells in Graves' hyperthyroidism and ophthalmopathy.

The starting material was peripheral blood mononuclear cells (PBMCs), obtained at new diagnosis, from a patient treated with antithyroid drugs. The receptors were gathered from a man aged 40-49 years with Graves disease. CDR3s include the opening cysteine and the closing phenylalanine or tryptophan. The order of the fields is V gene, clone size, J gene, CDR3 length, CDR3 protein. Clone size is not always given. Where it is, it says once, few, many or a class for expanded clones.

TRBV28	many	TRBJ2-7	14	CASSTPGGPYEQYF
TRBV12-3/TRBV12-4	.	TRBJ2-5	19	CASSYLPRQGKLGSETQYF
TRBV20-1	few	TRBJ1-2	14	CSAYRDTSNYGYTF
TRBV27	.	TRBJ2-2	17	CASSLVSPGHNTGELFF
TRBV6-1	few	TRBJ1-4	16	CASSATREGSNEKLFF
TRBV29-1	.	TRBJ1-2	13	CSVAAVSGYGYTF
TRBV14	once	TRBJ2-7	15	CASSQGQGSYYEQYF
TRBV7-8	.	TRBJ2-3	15	CASRSRDSQRDTQYF
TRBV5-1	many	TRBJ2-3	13	CASKARSTDTQYF
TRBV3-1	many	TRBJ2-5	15	CASSPTLGGQETQYF
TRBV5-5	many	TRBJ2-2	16	CASSLTDRSHTGELFF
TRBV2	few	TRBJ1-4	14	CASTAGTGDEKLFF
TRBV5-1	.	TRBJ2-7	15	CANSAKGTASYEQYF
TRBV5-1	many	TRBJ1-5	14	CASSLSSGDQPQHF
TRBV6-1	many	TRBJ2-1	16	CASSEVEVRAYNEQFF
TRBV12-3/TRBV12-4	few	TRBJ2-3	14	CASSLPRDTDTQYF
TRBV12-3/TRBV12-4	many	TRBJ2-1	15	CASSLWSGTGNEQFF
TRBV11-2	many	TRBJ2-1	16	CASSLALAVSYNEQFF
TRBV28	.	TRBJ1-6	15	CASSLDGQSNSPLHF
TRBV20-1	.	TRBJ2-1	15	CSARSAGSGRNEQFF
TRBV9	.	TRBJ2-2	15	CASSVVDENTGELFF
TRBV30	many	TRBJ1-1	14	CAWSAGLANTEAFF
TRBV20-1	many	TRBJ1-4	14	CSARHRETPEKLFF
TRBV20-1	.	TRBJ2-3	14	CSADRLAGEDTQYF
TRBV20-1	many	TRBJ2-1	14	CSAVAGSSYNEQFF
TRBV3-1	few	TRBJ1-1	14	CASSQEEGNTEAFF
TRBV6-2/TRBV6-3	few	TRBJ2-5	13	CASSHREGKTQYF
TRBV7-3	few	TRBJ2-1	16	CASSTMGLASPHEQFF
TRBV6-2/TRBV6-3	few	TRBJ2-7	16	CASSPAGQGAGYGQYF
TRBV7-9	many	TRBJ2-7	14	CASSSRPQGYEQYF
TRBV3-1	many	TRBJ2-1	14	CASSQWTPYNEQFF
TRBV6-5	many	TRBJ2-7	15	CASSHSGLALYEQYF
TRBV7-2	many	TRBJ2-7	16	CASSFEREMVDYEQYF
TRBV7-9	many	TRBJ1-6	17	CASSAADRITYNSPLHF
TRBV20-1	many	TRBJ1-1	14	CSAGYDRDNTEAFF
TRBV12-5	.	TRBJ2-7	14	CASGLRAGEGEQYF
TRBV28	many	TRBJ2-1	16	CASSPASGSLYNEQFF
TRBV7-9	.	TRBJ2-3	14	CASSLNSYTDTQYF
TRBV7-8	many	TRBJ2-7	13	CASSLRVGQEQYF
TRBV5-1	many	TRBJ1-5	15	CASSLGDRDGQPQHF
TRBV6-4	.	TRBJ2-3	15	CASSDEASGRPPQYF
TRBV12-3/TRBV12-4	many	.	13	CASSLATMGEQYF
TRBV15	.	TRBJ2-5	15	CATSRVPSVVEAQYF
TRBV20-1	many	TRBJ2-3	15	CSARGSGGLTDTQYF
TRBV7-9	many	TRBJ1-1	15	CASRRQTGDSTEAFF
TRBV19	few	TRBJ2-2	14	CASTQGSNTGELFF
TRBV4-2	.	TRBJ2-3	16	CASSITSGRPTDTQYF
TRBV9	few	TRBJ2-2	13	CASSAGGPGELFF